Listed below are T cell receptor beta chains from one sample, sequenced in a study of early T cells in non-severe SARS-CoV-2 infection. MiXCR was run by TCRdb on the 5' RACE reads, yielding one entry per CDR3 protein. The repertoire holds 65,000 to 90,000 distinct CDR3 sequences, with about 12% as singletons. Sequencing was done on a sample of whole blood. The receptors shown here come from an adult who was a healthcare worker with PCR-confirmed SARS-CoV-2 infection or an uninfected control (not recorded which). Each CDR3 is given with its conserved first and last residue. The D gene is left open where the match is weak. The size of a clone is reported for some rows only, either as once, few or many, or as a class for expanded clones.

v_call: TRBV11-2; j_call: TRBJ2-7; d_call: NA; clone_size: many; cdr3_aa: CASSFRTDYEQYF
v_call: TRBV7-8; j_call: TRBJ2-1; d_call: NA; clone_size: many; cdr3_aa: CASSPTRLPRLGYNEQFF
v_call: TRBV7-3; j_call: TRBJ2-3; d_call: NA; clone_size: NA; cdr3_aa: CASSFPGERGEDTQYF
v_call: TRBV12-3/TRBV12-4; j_call: TRBJ2-7; d_call: NA; clone_size: NA; cdr3_aa: CASSGPWGNEQYF
v_call: TRBV10-2; j_call: TRBJ2-2; d_call: NA; clone_size: NA; cdr3_aa: CASSPWGAGELFF
v_call: TRBV20-1; j_call: TRBJ2-1; d_call: TRBD1; clone_size: few; cdr3_aa: CSARGTAFREQFF
v_call: TRBV12-3/TRBV12-4; j_call: TRBJ2-5; d_call: NA; clone_size: few; cdr3_aa: CASSLREETQYF
v_call: TRBV18; j_call: TRBJ2-5; d_call: TRBD1; clone_size: many; cdr3_aa: CASSPSRTGPETQYF
v_call: TRBV29-1; j_call: TRBJ1-1; d_call: NA; clone_size: few; cdr3_aa: CSVLPTGQRAEAFF
v_call: TRBV12-3/TRBV12-4; j_call: TRBJ2-7; d_call: NA; clone_size: NA; cdr3_aa: CASSFGGDVNEQYF
v_call: TRBV20-1; j_call: TRBJ1-6; d_call: NA; clone_size: few; cdr3_aa: CSARMPGDSPLHF
v_call: TRBV5-1; j_call: TRBJ2-3; d_call: TRBD2; clone_size: few; cdr3_aa: CASSLGISGRSTDTQYF
v_call: TRBV27; j_call: TRBJ2-7; d_call: NA; clone_size: few; cdr3_aa: CASSLDHSTYEQYF
v_call: TRBV20-1; j_call: TRBJ2-3; d_call: TRBD2; clone_size: NA; cdr3_aa: CSASGTGTDTQYF
v_call: TRBV9; j_call: TRBJ2-2; d_call: TRBD2; clone_size: medium-sized; cdr3_aa: CASSPWTSGTGELFF
v_call: TRBV10-3; j_call: TRBJ2-7; d_call: NA; clone_size: NA; cdr3_aa: CAISLTGEYEQYF
v_call: TRBV12-3/TRBV12-4; j_call: TRBJ2-3; d_call: TRBD2; clone_size: few; cdr3_aa: CASSPGLAGLTDTQYF
v_call: TRBV2; j_call: TRBJ2-2; d_call: NA; clone_size: few; cdr3_aa: CASSSLRELFF